This TCR beta chain derives from a study of blood T cell repertoires in COVID-19. TCRdb's copy holds only in-frame clones and misses some; the assay was immunoSEQ multiplex PCR. The repertoire holds roughly 190,000 clones, roughly 88% seen once, with around 5.9% in the top ten. With 1 base removed from V and 8 bases from J, the gap between germline ends came to 11 bases. The CDR3 has 13 residues. The receptor was isolated from a woman in her thirties or forties who had recovered from COVID-19. Sample: peripheral blood. This chain joins TRBV12-3 or TRBV12-4 and TRBJ1-2; D remains ambiguous. The CDR3 nucleotides are TGTGCCAGCAGTTTAGAGCCCTTACGAGGCTACACCTTC. Translated: CASSLEPLRGYTF.